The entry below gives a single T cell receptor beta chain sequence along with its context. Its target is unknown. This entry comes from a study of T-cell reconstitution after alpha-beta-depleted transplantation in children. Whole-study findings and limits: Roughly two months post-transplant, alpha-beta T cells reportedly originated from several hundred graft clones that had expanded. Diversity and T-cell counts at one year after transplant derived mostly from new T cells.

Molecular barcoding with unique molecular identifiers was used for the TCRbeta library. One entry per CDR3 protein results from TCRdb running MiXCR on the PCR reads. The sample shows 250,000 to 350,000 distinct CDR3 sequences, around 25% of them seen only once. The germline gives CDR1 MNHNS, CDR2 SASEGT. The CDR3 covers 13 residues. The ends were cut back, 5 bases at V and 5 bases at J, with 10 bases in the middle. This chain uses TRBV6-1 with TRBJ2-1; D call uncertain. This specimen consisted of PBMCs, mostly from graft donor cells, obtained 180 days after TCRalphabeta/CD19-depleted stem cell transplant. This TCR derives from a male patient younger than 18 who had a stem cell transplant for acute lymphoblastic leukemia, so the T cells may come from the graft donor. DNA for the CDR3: TGTGCCAGCAGTATCCTAGTCCACAATGAGCAGTTCTTC. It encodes CASSILVHNEQFF.